The 24 T cell receptor beta chains below were found in one sample sequenced in a study of tumor-infiltrating lymphocytes in localized non-small cell lung cancer. Data came from immunoSEQ multiplex PCR; TCRdb stores just in-frame clones and leaves some out. This sample has about 6,000 clones, with approximately 82% found just once. Sequencing input: lung tumor tissue. Receptors originate from a human donor with non-small cell lung cancer.

In this sample, this clone is large. The chain couples TRBV7-9 to TRBJ1-2; D is unresolved. The germline V and J ends were trimmed by 1 base and 3 bases, with 6 bases remaining between them. CDR3 size: 13 residues. The germline V gene has CDR1 SEHNR and CDR2 FQNEAQ (reference sequence). CDR3 nucleotide sequence: TGTGCCAGCAGCTTAGATAACCACTATGGCTACACCTTC. It translates to CASSLDNHYGYTF.

The V gene is TRBV15, the J gene TRBJ2-3; perhaps TRBD1 as D (5 bases). Trimming took 5 bases from V and 2 from J, leaving 17 bases between them. The germline V gene has CDR1 LNHNV and CDR2 YYDKDF (reference sequence). CDR3 size: 16 residues. CDR3: CATSDEGDIDTDTQYF. The CDR3 DNA reads TGTGCCACCAGCGATGAAGGGGATATTGACACAGATACGCAGTATTTT.

The rearrangement links TRBV7-6 to TRBJ2-5, with unresolved D. V dropped 2 bases and J dropped 5 bases, with 6 bases sitting between them. The length of the CDR3 is 12 residues. Germline V gives CDR1 SGHVS, CDR2 FNYEAQ. The CDR3 loop reads CASSLNLETQYF. CDR3 coding DNA: TGTGCCAGCAGCTTAAATCTGGAGACCCAGTACTTC.

The chain is built from TRBV2 and TRBJ1-4; 8 positions agree with TRBD1. The germline V gene encodes CDR1 SNHLY and CDR2 FYNNEI. The CDR3 consists of 14 residues. Unmatched junction bases numbered 7, after V lost 5 bases and J lost 8 bases. The CDR3 DNA is TGTGCCAGCAGTAAAGACAGGGGTTACGAAAAACTGTTTTTT. Amino acid sequence: CASSKDRGYEKLFF.

The V and J genes are TRBV7-2 and TRBJ1-6; D is undetermined. The CDR3 contains 15 residues. V was shortened by 2 bases and J by 10 bases, with 15 bases between the two germline ends. Germline-derived CDR1 and CDR2 are SGHTA and FQGNSA. CDR3 protein: CASSLFGSEGSPLHF. DNA for the CDR3: TGTGCCAGCAGCTTATTCGGCTCCGAAGGGTCACCCCTCCACTTT.

The V gene is TRBV10-1, the J gene TRBJ1-3; D not resolved. The germline V and J ends were trimmed by 3 bases and 0 bases, with 3 bases remaining between them. Germline CDR1 reads WNHNN; CDR2 reads SYGVQD (reference sequence). The CDR3 loop spans 13 amino acids. CDR3 sequence reads: CASSESSGNTIYF. In DNA form, the CDR3 reads TGCGCCAGCAGTGAATCCTCTGGAAACACCATATATTTT.

The CDR3: CAWNSGSRDKFRYTF. The CDR3, as DNA: TGTGCCTGGAATTCGGGATCCCGGGACAAGTTCCGCTACACCTTC. J is TRBJ1-2 and V is TRBV30; tentatively, D is TRBD1 (6 bases). The germline V gene encodes CDR1 GTSNPN and CDR2 SVGIG (reference sequence). The CDR3 covers 15 residues. Trimming took off 4 bases at V and 9 bases at J, with 24 bases between the two ends.

This sequence joins TRBV7-8 and TRBJ2-2; TRBD1 matches at 7 bases. The CDR3 loop spans 15 amino acids. With 4 bases clipped from V and 1 base from J, the junction kept 3 bases outside the gene matches. The germline CDR1 and CDR2 sequences are SGHVS and FQNEAQ. CDR3 nucleotides: TGTGCCAGCAGCTCGCGGACAGGGAACACCGGGGAGCTGTTTTTT. Its translation is CASSSRTGNTGELFF.

This chain joins TRBV11-3 and TRBJ1-4; TRBD1 matches at 9 bases. CDR3 length equals 14 residues. With 5 bases clipped from V and 7 bases from J, the junction kept 5 bases outside the gene matches. Germline V lookup: CDR1 SGHNT, CDR2 YENEEA. This chain's CDR3 is CASSAGTGREKLFF. The CDR3 bases are TGTGCCAGCAGCGCCGGGACAGGGCGTGAAAAACTGTTTTTT.

This clone has just a few counts. The chain combines TRBV5-1 with TRBJ2-7, with 8 bases lining up with TRBD2. Losses at the gene ends were 1 base for V and 4 bases for J; bases not matched to a gene: 7. CDR1 SGHRS and CDR2 YFSETQ come from the germline V gene. The CDR3 is 15 amino acids. The CDR3 DNA is TGCGCCAGCAGCTTGTCCGATTTAGCGGGATACGAGCAGTACTTC. This gives the protein CASSLSDLAGYEQYF.

This chain uses TRBV7-8 with TRBJ2-5; D may match TRBD1 or TRBD2 (5 bases each). Trimming stripped 2 bases from V and 5 bases from J, with 15 bases between. CDR1 is SGHVS, CDR2 FQNEAQ, per germline. The CDR3 totals 15 residues. CDR3 nucleotides: TGTGCCAGCAGCTTATTATGGGGGTCCGCGGAGACCCAGTACTTC. It encodes CASSLLWGSAETQYF.

This clone was counted a single time. The chain carries TRBV19 and TRBJ2-5; 7 bases map to TRBD2. This CDR3 is built from 15 residues. V lost 7 bases and J lost 3; bases outside the gene matches: 11. CDR1 and CDR2 (germline): LNHDA, SQIVND (reference sequence). CDR3 sequence: CASTVLPSGKETQYF. The CDR3 region has the DNA TGTGCCAGTACCGTATTGCCTAGCGGAAAAGAGACCCAGTACTTC.

The chain has TRBV6-5 and TRBJ2-2, with D possibly TRBD1 on 7 matching bases. Germline V gives CDR1 MNHEY, CDR2 SVGAGI. This CDR3 region has 13 residues. Trimming pared 10 bases from V and 5 bases from J, leaving 14 bases between. The chain's CDR3 is CAISRGDTGELFF. The CDR3 DNA follows: TGTGCCATCAGCAGGGGGGATACCGGGGAGCTGTTTTTT.

V and J are TRBV30 and TRBJ1-4; 9 bases fit TRBD1. CDR3 size: 14 residues. Germline V lookup: CDR1 GTSNPN, CDR2 SVGIG (reference sequence). J was trimmed by 2 bases and V by 5 bases; bases with no gene match: 3. The CDR3 reads CAWWDRATNEKLFF. CDR3 in DNA: TGTGCCTGGTGGGACAGGGCTACTAATGAAAAACTGTTTTTT.

This clone was seen a single time. This chain joins TRBV27 and TRBJ1-6; no clear D gene. With 2 bases removed from V and 0 bases from J, the gap between germline ends came to 11 bases. CDR1 MNHEY and CDR2 SMNVEV come from the germline V gene (reference sequence). The CDR3 is 17 amino acids. CDR3 protein: CASSLISASSYNSPLHF. In nucleotides, the CDR3 is TGTGCCAGCAGTTTAATAAGCGCTAGCTCCTATAATTCACCCCTCCACTTT.

V usage is TRBV6-5 and J usage is TRBJ1-5, with D maybe TRBD1 (6 bases). The germline V gene encodes CDR1 MNHEY and CDR2 SVGAGI. The germline V and J ends were trimmed by 5 bases and 4 bases, with 12 bases remaining between them. The CDR3 loop spans 14 amino acids. The CDR3 protein is CASSRRGDNQPQHF. Written as DNA, the CDR3 is TGTGCCAGCAGTAGGAGGGGGGATAATCAGCCCCAGCATTTT.

The V gene is TRBV11-2, the J gene TRBJ2-3; 8 bases align to TRBD2. This CDR3 spans 15 amino acids. In germline, CDR1 is SGHAT, CDR2 FQNNGV. Trimming removed 3 bases from V and 0 bases from J; junction bases left unmatched: 2. The CDR3 bases are TGTGCCAGCAGCTTTTGGACTAGCAGCACAGATACGCAGTATTTT. Its translation is CASSFWTSSTDTQYF.

The chain carries TRBV6-5 and TRBJ2-2; 11 nucleotides align to TRBD2. Germline loops: CDR1 MNHEY, CDR2 SVGAGI. The V and J ends lost 0 bases and 7 bases, in that order; junction bases with no gene match: 4. The CDR3 loop spans 16 amino acids. CDR3: CASSYSLAGAVGELFF. The CDR3 DNA is TGTGCCAGCAGTTACTCACTAGCGGGAGCGGTCGGGGAGCTGTTTTTT.

This chain connects TRBV28 to TRBJ2-5; the match to TRBD1 covers 7 bases. The tail of the sequence fits TRBJ2-7 better, so the J call may be wrong. The CDR3 totals 14 residues. CDR1 is MDHEN and CDR2 is SYDVKM in the germline V gene. CDR3 in DNA: TGTGCCAGCAGTTTCACAGGGGTCCCCGTCGAGCAGTACTTC. It encodes CASSFTGVPVEQYF.

The chain recombines TRBV23-1 with TRBJ1-2; no firm D call. TRBV23-1 is marked as an open reading frame, function uncertain. V gave up 3 bases and J gave up 8 bases, with 25 bases separating them. The CDR3 covers 17 residues. CDR3 amino acids: CASSQAPISPWGGGYTF. In DNA, the CDR3 is TGCGCCAGCAGTCAGGCGCCCATATCCCCCTGGGGAGGCGGCTACACCTTC.

The CDR3 sequence is CASSPGFRDGSPLHF. In DNA, the CDR3 is TGTGCCAGCTCACCCGGGTTCCGGGACGGCTCACCCCTCCACTTT. The chain is built from TRBV18 and TRBJ1-6; TRBD1 might be the D (5 bases). Germline-derived CDR1 and CDR2 are KGHSH and LQKENI. Trimming took 3 bases from V and 10 from J, leaving 16 bases between them. The CDR3 is 15 amino acids.

The rearrangement joins TRBV7-9 to TRBJ2-7; D gene uncertain. Germline lookup yields CDR1 SEHNR and CDR2 FQNEAQ (reference sequence). CDR3 length equals 14 residues. Trimming stripped 5 bases from V and 6 bases from J, with 17 bases between. CDR3 loop: CASSRSNRVFEQYF. The CDR3, as DNA: TGTGCCAGCAGCCGATCGAACCGGGTTTTCGAGCAGTACTTC.

V and J are TRBV28 and TRBJ1-2, with 9 bases identical to TRBD1. Germline lookup yields CDR1 MDHEN and CDR2 SYDVKM. CDR3 length: 16 amino acids. The V segment lost 1 base and the J segment 6 bases; nucleotides outside the gene matches: 9. This chain's CDR3 is CASSLFAGTGTNGYTF. DNA of the CDR3: TGTGCCAGCAGTTTATTCGCGGGGACAGGGACCAATGGCTACACCTTC.

The chain uses TRBV9 and TRBJ2-2; D is unclear. Germline CDR1 SGDLS, CDR2 YYNGEE. Trimming left V 3 bases short and J 2 bases short, with 2 bases between. The CDR3 is 12 amino acids. The CDR3 DNA reads TGTGCCAGCAGCGACAACACCGGGGAGCTGTTTTTT. This codes for CASSDNTGELFF. Complete variable domain (other parts from reference TRBV9 and TRBJ2-2): DSGVTQTPKHLITATGQRVTLRCSPRSGDLSVYWYQQSLDQGLQFLIQYYNGEERAKGNILERFSAQQFPDLHSELNLSSLELGDSALYFCASSDNTGELFFGEGSRLTVL.